A single sample gave rise to the 27 T cell receptor beta chains below, sequenced in a study of blood T cells in healthy people across ages. A J-beta primer mix and a sample-barcoded 5' primer were used in a second PCR of roughly 6 to 12 cycles. TCRdb called the 5' RACE reads again in MiXCR, with one record for every CDR3 protein. The sample lists approximately 1.5 million distinct CDR3 sequences; about 32% were seen once. Sequencing input: blood. These receptors were taken from a woman between 25 and 40 years old in good health.

The V call is TRBV7-9, the J call TRBJ2-7, with TRBD1 identical over 8 bases. Germline CDR1 reads SEHNR; CDR2 reads FQNEAQ (reference sequence). V was clipped by 1 base and J by 3 bases; unmatched bases: 5. The CDR3 is 15 residues long. CDR3 DNA sequence: TGTGCCAGCAGCTTAGTGGGACAGGCCGTCTACGAGCAGTACTTC. Translated: CASSLVGQAVYEQYF.

V and J are TRBV15 and TRBJ2-2; D call uncertain. V shed 1 base and J shed 3 bases, with 9 bases lying between them. The CDR3 contains 15 residues. Germline loops: CDR1 LNHNV, CDR2 YYDKDF (reference sequence). The CDR3 protein is CATSRVAGDTGELFF. The CDR3, as DNA: TGTGCCACCAGCAGAGTGGCAGGCGACACCGGGGAGCTGTTTTTT.

This clonotype was seen only a few times. This chain connects TRBV12-3 or TRBV12-4 to TRBJ1-4, with D possibly being TRBD1 (5 bases). Trimming shortened V by 8 bases and J by 7 bases, and 17 bases separated the two germline ends. The CDR3 loop spans 14 amino acids. The CDR3 nucleotides read TGTGCCAGCGTTAGGGGCGGGCTGGCTGAAAAACTGTTTTTT. As protein: CASVRGGLAEKLFF.

This clonotype showed up many times. The rearrangement uses TRBV13 and TRBJ2-7, with a possible D match to TRBD1 (6 bases). This CDR3 is 15 amino acids long. Between the trimmed V and J ends, which lost 5 bases and 2 bases, there was a span of 16 bases. In germline, CDR1 is PRHDT, CDR2 FYEKMQ (reference sequence). The CDR3 DNA is TGTGCCAGCAGCCCAGCGTATGGGACACCCTACGAGCAGTACTTC. Translation gives CASSPAYGTPYEQYF.

The chain combines TRBV10-3 with TRBJ1-6; D gene unclear. CDR3 size: 15 residues. Germline lookup yields CDR1 ENHRY and CDR2 SYGVKD. Between the trimmed V and J ends, which lost 0 bases and 6 bases, there was a span of 9 bases. The CDR3 DNA follows: TGTGCCATCAGTGAGTCATGGCAGCTTAATTCACCCCTCCACTTT. Its translation is CAISESWQLNSPLHF.

This clonotype has a handful of counts. The chain is built from TRBV12-3 or TRBV12-4 and TRBJ2-3; 8 bases are a match to TRBD1. The CDR3 runs 15 residues. V lost 2 bases and J lost 5; bases outside the gene matches: 6. As DNA, the CDR3 is TGTGCCAGCAGTTTACACAGGGGGTTACAAGATACGCAGTATTTT. Translated: CASSLHRGLQDTQYF.

The chain carries TRBV4-2 and TRBJ2-5, with 7 bases that match TRBD1. V was clipped by 4 bases and J by 2 bases; unmatched bases: 13. Germline CDR1 reads LGHNA; CDR2 reads YNFKEQ. The CDR3 has 17 amino acids. The CDR3: CASSPALRGRFQETQYF. In nucleotides, the CDR3 is TGTGCCAGCAGCCCCGCTCTAAGGGGGCGCTTTCAAGAGACCCAGTACTTC.

This clonotype was counted only a few times. An end of the junction differs from the germline gene, which may be a read error. The rearrangement links TRBV7-9 to TRBJ2-7; D is perhaps TRBD1 or TRBD2 (5 bases each). Germline V lookup: CDR1 SEHNR, CDR2 FQNEAQ (reference sequence). The CDR3 loop spans 13 amino acids. The CDR3 reads CASSLGGWDEQDF. The CDR3 DNA reads as TGTGCCAGCAGCTTGGGCGGATGGGACGAGCAGGACTTC.

This clonotype was found once. A much larger clone is a single base away; this may be a read error. This chain joins TRBV12-3 or TRBV12-4 and TRBJ2-5; 15 positions match TRBD2. The CDR3 contains 17 residues. DNA for the CDR3: TGTGCCAGCAGTAAGGGGACTAGCGGGAGGACCCAAGAGATCCAGTACTTC. Its protein is CASSKGTSGRTQEIQYF.

The V and J genes are TRBV20-1 and TRBJ2-6; weak D call: TRBD1 (5 bases). V shed 4 bases and J shed 0 bases, with 16 bases lying between them. This CDR3 is built from 17 residues. In germline, CDR1 is DFQATT, CDR2 SNEGSKA (reference sequence). CDR3 in amino acids: CSAIPFPTDSGANVLTF. The DNA of the CDR3 is TGCAGTGCTATCCCCTTTCCGACAGACTCTGGGGCCAACGTCCTGACTTTC.

V gene TRBV24-1 combines with J gene TRBJ2-5, with D hard to call. The ends were cut back, 0 bases at V and 5 bases at J, with 6 bases in the middle. The CDR3 sequence is 13 residues long. Germline values: CDR1 KGHDR, CDR2 SFDVKD. CDR3 in DNA: TGTGCCACCAGTGATTTGCAGGTCGAGACCCAGTACTTC. This encodes CATSDLQVETQYF.

The table lists this clonotype with a few counts. The chain combines TRBV20-1 with TRBJ1-1; 9 bases match TRBD1. The CDR3 covers 15 residues. Germline V gene lookup returns CDR1 DFQATT and CDR2 SNEGSKA (reference sequence). The junction had 8 bases not matched to a gene; V was cut back by 3 bases and J by 3 bases. CDR3 region: CSASYRGRVDTEAFF. The CDR3 bases are TGCAGTGCTAGTTACAGGGGGCGAGTGGACACTGAAGCTTTCTTT.

This clonotype was seen once. This chain uses TRBV11-2 with TRBJ2-1; D uncertain. This CDR3 has 15 amino acids. Germline V gene lookup returns CDR1 SGHAT and CDR2 FQNNGV. Deletions cut 0 bases from V and 3 bases from J, with 9 bases between. Here the CDR3 DNA reads TGTGCCAGCAGCTTAGACCTCGGACGCTACAATGAGCAGTTCTTC. It yields the protein CASSLDLGRYNEQFF.

This clonotype came up a few times. J is TRBJ2-7 and V is TRBV24-1; possible D gene TRBD1, 5 bases. From germline, CDR1 is KGHDR and CDR2 SFDVKD. This CDR3 region has 12 residues. Trimming took 5 bases from V and 2 from J, leaving 6 bases between them. The CDR3 region is CATSGTTYEQYF. The CDR3 DNA reads as TGTGCCACCAGTGGGACAACCTACGAGCAGTACTTC.

The chain is built from TRBV5-1 and TRBJ2-7, with 8 bases lining up with TRBD2. The CDR3 has 15 amino acids. Unmatched junction bases numbered 6, after V lost 1 base and J lost 3 bases. Germline CDR1 and CDR2: SGHRS and YFSETQ. CDR3 region: CASSLFGREGYEQYF. CDR3 coding DNA: TGCGCCAGCAGCTTGTTTGGCCGGGAGGGCTACGAGCAGTACTTC. Combining the CDR3 with reference TRBV5-1 and TRBJ2-7 gives the whole variable domain KAGVTQTPRYLIKTRGQQVTLSCSPISGHRSVSWYQQTPGQGLQFLFEYFSETQRNKGNFPGRFSGRQFSNSRSEMNVSTLELGDSALYLCASSLFGREGYEQYFGPGTRLTVT.

V gene TRBV27 combines with J gene TRBJ2-1; TRBD2 matches at 8 bases. The junction had 14 bases not matched to a gene; V was cut back by 2 bases and J by 2 bases. The CDR3 is 19 residues long. Germline CDR1 reads MNHEY; CDR2 reads SMNVEV (reference sequence). The CDR3, as DNA: TGTGCCAGCAGTTTACGTCGCGGGGGGAGGGAGAAAACCTACAATGAGCAGTTCTTC. Translated, it gives CASSLRRGGREKTYNEQFF.

This clonotype was seen a handful of times. This chain connects TRBV7-9 to TRBJ2-1; tentatively, D is TRBD1 or TRBD2 (5 bases each). Germline V lookup: CDR1 SEHNR, CDR2 FQNEAQ (reference sequence). The V end was cut by 1 base, the J end by 6 bases, with 13 bases between. This CDR3 comprises 15 residues. CDR3 region: CASSLGGADLNEQFF. The CDR3 DNA reads as TGTGCCAGCAGCTTAGGAGGGGCAGACCTCAATGAGCAGTTCTTC. Complete variable domain (other parts from reference TRBV7-9 and TRBJ2-1): DTGVSQNPRHKITKRGQNVTFRCDPISEHNRLYWYRQTLGQGPEFLTYFQNEAQLEKSRLLSDRFSAERPKGSFSTLEIQRTEQGDSAMYLCASSLGGADLNEQFFGPGTRLTVL.

J is TRBJ2-7 and V is TRBV20-1; possibly TRBD1 for D (6 bases). The germline V gene has CDR1 DFQATT and CDR2 SNEGSKA (reference sequence). This CDR3 has 13 amino acids. With 5 bases removed from V and 3 bases from J, the gap between germline ends came to 14 bases. The CDR3 is CSAGRDTGYEQYF. CDR3 coding DNA: TGCAGTGCTGGACGGGACACAGGCTACGAGCAGTACTTC.

This clonotype was observed a handful of times. This chain connects TRBV27 to TRBJ1-2, with TRBD1 as a possible D gene (6 bases). Germline V lookup: CDR1 MNHEY, CDR2 SMNVEV (reference sequence). Trimming pared 3 bases from V and 6 bases from J, leaving 14 bases between. CDR3 length: 14 amino acids. CDR3 protein: CASSLYREKDGYTF. The CDR3 coding sequence is TGTGCCAGCAGTTTGTACAGGGAGAAGGATGGCTACACCTTC.

The J gene is TRBJ1-2, the V gene TRBV6-2 or TRBV6-3; D is unresolved. This CDR3 comprises 15 residues. Trimming cost V 2 bases and J 2 bases, with 12 bases left between them. The germline V gene encodes CDR1 MNHEY and CDR2 SVGEGT. The CDR3 loop reads CASSYPPGGNYGYTF. In DNA form, the CDR3 reads TGTGCCAGCAGTTACCCCCCAGGCGGAAACTATGGCTACACCTTC.

This clonotype was found many times. This CDR3 is CASNRYNEQFF. As DNA, the CDR3 is TGTGCCAGCAACCGATACAATGAGCAGTTCTTC. V gene TRBV6-2 or TRBV6-3 combines with J gene TRBJ2-1; D is undetermined. Per germline, CDR1 MNHEY and CDR2 SVGEGT. Trimming took 7 bases from V and 4 from J, leaving 5 bases between them. This CDR3 has 11 residues.

The gene calls are TRBV20-1 and TRBJ2-7; D gene uncertain. The V and J ends lost 7 bases and 6 bases respectively, with 22 bases between them. Germline-derived CDR1 and CDR2 are DFQATT and SNEGSKA (reference sequence). The CDR3 spans 14 residues. CDR3 sequence (DNA): TGCAGTGTCGAAGGAGAGTGGACCGCCTCCGAGCAGTACTTC. Amino acids: CSVEGEWTASEQYF.

There are a few counts of this clonotype. The V gene is TRBV5-1, the J gene TRBJ2-7; 11 nucleotides match TRBD1. This CDR3 has 15 amino acids. Germline-derived CDR1 and CDR2 are SGHRS and YFSETQ. With V trimmed by 7 bases and J by 6 bases, 12 bases remained unmatched. The CDR3 loop is CASETGTGGRIEQYF. In DNA form, the CDR3 reads TGCGCCAGCGAGACCGGGACAGGGGGTCGCATCGAGCAGTACTTC.

In its sample, this clonotype was seen once. J is TRBJ2-1 and V is TRBV12-3 or TRBV12-4; D not resolved. With 4 bases removed from V and 8 bases from J, the gap between germline ends came to 15 bases. The CDR3 runs 14 residues. The CDR3 loop reads CASSWPTDRDEQFF. CDR3 coding DNA: TGTGCCAGCAGTTGGCCGACGGATAGGGATGAGCAGTTCTTC.

The chain recombines TRBV12-3 or TRBV12-4 with TRBJ2-2; D perhaps matches TRBD1 (5 bases). Deletions cut 2 bases from V and 4 bases from J, with 11 bases between. This CDR3 contains 15 residues. Here the CDR3 reads CASSLNQGSTGELFF. CDR3 coding DNA: TGTGCCAGCAGTTTAAACCAGGGAAGCACCGGGGAGCTGTTTTTT.

The sample holds a few counts of this clonotype. V and J are TRBV4-1 and TRBJ2-5; 7 bases map to TRBD2. The CDR3 totals 16 residues. Germline CDR1 MGHRA, CDR2 YSYEKL. J was trimmed by 5 bases and V by 4 bases; bases with no gene match: 13. CDR3 loop: CASSPMTSLVRETQYF. The CDR3 coding sequence is TGCGCCAGCAGCCCAATGACTAGCCTTGTTCGGGAGACCCAGTACTTC.

The chain recombines TRBV5-1 with TRBJ2-6, with D tentatively TRBD2 (5 bases). The V and J ends lost 5 bases and 0 bases respectively, with 15 bases between them. Germline lookup yields CDR1 SGHRS and CDR2 YFSETQ. The CDR3 runs 17 residues. The CDR3 here is CASRVHTGSSGANVLTF. The CDR3 nucleotides are TGCGCCAGCAGGGTTCATACGGGGAGCTCTGGGGCCAACGTCCTGACTTTC.